The 21 T cell receptor beta chains listed next were all sequenced from one sample in a study of Tregs in tolerant kidney transplant recipients. Related graft donors supplied nonmyeloablative bone marrow transplants, and mixed chimerism was transient. The data were produced by immunoSEQ multiplex PCR, yet TCRdb's version contains in-frame clones alone and is incomplete. With about 15,000 clones in the sample, the ten largest clones hold roughly 4%. The sequencing here drew on CD4+ T cells from blood (PBMCs), taken 12 months after the transplant. These receptors all come from a human patient who received a combined kidney and bone marrow transplant. Some of these T cells may belong to the graft donor.

Points on this clone: The read comes to an end 3 residues before the CDR3 does, leaving the germline J gene to fill in the end. This rearrangement joins TRBV30 to TRBJ1-1, with D uncertain. Germline assignment: CDR1 GTSNPN and CDR2 SVGIG (reference sequence). This CDR3 is 13 amino acids long. Trimming stripped 2 bases from V and 1 base from J, with 8 bases between. The CDR3 loop is CAWSLTTNTEAFF. Incomplete CDR3 DNA: TGTGCCTGGAGTCTCACAACGAACACTGAA.

Concerning this clone: The read terminates 3 residues ahead of where the CDR3 ends, so the germline J gene completes it. V and J are TRBV19 and TRBJ2-1; D unresolved. CDR1 and CDR2 (germline): LNHDA, SQIVND (reference sequence). There are 17 residues in the CDR3. Trimming removed 0 bases at V and 0 bases at J, with 12 bases between. The CDR3 here is CASSIDQTSDSYNEQFF. The CDR3 DNA, read in part, is TGTGCCAGTAGTATAGATCAAACGAGCGACTCCTACAATGAG. Based on the CDR3 plus reference TRBV19 and TRBJ2-1, the full variable domain is DGGITQSPKYLFRKEGQNVTLSCEQNLNHDAMYWYRQDPGQGLRLIYYSQIVNDFQKGDIAEGYSVSREKKESFPLTVTSAQKNPTAFYLCASSIDQTSDSYNEQFFGPGTRLTVL.

Regarding this clone: The CDR3 goes on 3 residues after the read ends, and that part is filled in from the germline J gene. The V call is TRBV19, the J call TRBJ2-7; 14 positions match TRBD2. CDR1 and CDR2 from the germline V gene are LNHDA and SQIVND (reference sequence). The ends lost 3 bases at V and 1 base at J; junction bases unmatched: 20. The CDR3 runs 22 residues. Partial CDR3 DNA: TGTGCCAGTAGTATCGTGGACCTTACTGGACTAGCGGGAGGAGTGGAATCCTACGAG. Amino acids: CASSIVDLTGLAGGVESYE. The full CDR3 protein reads CASSIVDLTGLAGGVESYEQYF.

Concerning this clone: The sequenced fragment ends 3 residues before the CDR3 boundary, so the rest is inferred from the germline J gene. This chain links TRBV6-2 or TRBV6-3 with TRBJ2-5; TRBD2 agrees at 9 bases. The germline CDR1 and CDR2 sequences are MNHEY and SVGEGT. V was clipped by 0 bases and J by 0 bases; unmatched bases: 5. This CDR3 region has 17 residues. The covered CDR3 bases are TGTGCCAGCAGTTACTCGATCCTAGCGGGAAACCAAGAGACC. Protein: CASSYSILAGNQET. The full-length CDR3 reads as CASSYSILAGNQETQYF.

As concerns this clone: The sequenced fragment ends 3 residues before the CDR3 boundary, so the rest is inferred from the germline J gene. V is TRBV10-3 and J is TRBJ1-4; D gene uncertain. Germline assignment: CDR1 ENHRY and CDR2 SYGVKD. The CDR3 contains 14 residues. The V end was cut by 4 bases, the J end by 0 bases, with 6 bases between. The sequenced CDR3 bases are TGTGCCATCAGTGCGGGGACAACTAATGAAAAA. Translated, it gives CAISAGTTNEK. The whole CDR3 protein reads CAISAGTTNEKLFF.

This CDR3 reads CASSISGTSGYNEQFF. CDR3 DNA, as far as it was read: TGTGCCAGTAGCATCTCCGGGACTAGCGGCTACAATGAG. This chain joins TRBV19 and TRBJ2-1; 11 bases align to TRBD2. The sequence runs out 3 residues before the end of the CDR3; the remainder is reconstructed from the germline J gene. From germline, CDR1 is LNHDA and CDR2 SQIVND (reference sequence). The CDR3 covers 16 residues. V was clipped by 6 bases and J by 3 bases; unmatched bases: 7.

To note about this clone: The read ends 3 residues before the CDR3 terminus; that terminus is restored from the germline J gene. The chain couples TRBV5-1 to TRBJ2-5; 11 positions match TRBD1. V trimming: 4 bases; J trimming: 3 bases; junction bases outside the gene matches: 11. The CDR3 is 17 amino acids. CDR1 and CDR2 from the germline V gene are SGHRS and YFSETQ. The part of the CDR3 DNA that was read is TGCGCCAGCAGCCCTGGGGTTGGACAGGGGGCGGAAGAGACC. This translates into CASSPGVGQGAEET. From start to end, the CDR3 is CASSPGVGQGAEETQYF.

Concerning this clone: The read ends 3 residues before the CDR3 terminus; that terminus is restored from the germline J gene. V and J are TRBV19 and TRBJ2-7; D gene unclear. Germline V lookup: CDR1 LNHDA, CDR2 SQIVND (reference sequence). With 7 bases removed from V and 1 base from J, the gap between germline ends came to 17 bases. CDR3 length: 15 residues. CDR3 DNA, as far as it was read: TGTGCCAGTACCCGACCCCCAGGCGAATCCTACGAG. It specifies CASTRPPGESYE. The whole CDR3 reads CASTRPPGESYEQYF.

Frequency places this clone as medium-sized. Read data end 3 residues before the CDR3 end; the end is taken from the germline J gene. The chain recombines TRBV5-1 with TRBJ2-3; possibly TRBD2 for D (6 bases). CDR3 length equals 15 residues. CDR1 and CDR2 (germline): SGHRS, YFSETQ. The V and J ends lost 2 bases and 5 bases respectively, with 15 bases between them. Incomplete CDR3 DNA: TGCGCCAGCAGCTTAGGGCTCGGGGGTGAAGATACG. Protein: CASSLGLGGEDT. Given in full, the CDR3 is CASSLGLGGEDTQYF.

To note about this clone: With the read ending 3 residues before the CDR3 end, the germline J gene is used to fill in that end. The V call is TRBV30, the J call TRBJ1-6; weak D call: TRBD1 (5 bases). Trimming cost V 3 bases and J 5 bases, with 11 bases left between them. The germline V gene has CDR1 GTSNPN and CDR2 SVGIG (reference sequence). The CDR3 contains 14 residues. The chain's CDR3 is CAWSQGLDNSPLHF. The sequenced part of the CDR3 DNA is TGTGCCTGGAGCCAGGGACTGGATAATTCACCC.

In regard to this clone: The read ends 3 residues early relative to the CDR3; the germline J gene fills the gap. The J gene is TRBJ2-2, the V gene TRBV18; D is undetermined. Trimming shortened V by 6 bases and J by 3 bases, and 11 bases separated the two germline ends. The V gene's germline CDR1 is KGHSH and CDR2 LQKENI. The CDR3 has 14 residues. Incomplete CDR3 DNA: TGTGCCAGCTCCCGTGATACGGACACCGGGGAG. It specifies CASSRDTDTGE. The full CDR3 is CASSRDTDTGELFF.

Concerning this clone itself: The read falls 3 residues short of the CDR3 end, and the missing part is taken from the germline J gene. The genes are TRBV27 and TRBJ2-7; 7 bases align to TRBD1. The CDR3 runs to 14 residues. V lost 5 bases and J lost 2; bases outside the gene matches: 6. In germline, CDR1 is MNHEY, CDR2 SMNVEV (reference sequence). The CDR3 sequence is CASSRQGSTYEQYF. The part of the CDR3 DNA that was read is TGTGCCAGCAGTCGACAGGGTAGTACCTACGAG.

Concerning this clone: The CDR3 extends 3 residues past the end of the read, so its final part is completed from the germline J gene. This chain links TRBV19 with TRBJ2-7; no clear D. V lost 1 base to trimming and J lost 5 bases, with 9 bases between them. Germline-derived CDR1 and CDR2 are LNHDA and SQIVND (reference sequence). This CDR3 has 13 amino acids. The CDR3 bases that were read are TGTGCCAGTAGTATAGGATCTATCAACGAG. As protein: CASSIGSINE. Given in full, the CDR3 is CASSIGSINEQYF.

Of note for this clone: Coverage ceases 3 residues before the CDR3 finishes, and the germline J gene fills in the end. The V call is TRBV18, the J call TRBJ1-5; 7 nucleotides align to TRBD1. Trimming took 5 bases from V and 7 from J; bases not matched to a gene: 5. There are 13 residues in the CDR3. Germline V gene sequence: CDR1 KGHSH, CDR2 LQKENI. Incomplete CDR3 DNA: TGTGCCAGCTCAAGACAGGGCGAGCAGCCC. It encodes CASSRQGEQP. The CDR3 reads in full as CASSRQGEQPQHF.

On this clone itself: The read terminates 3 residues ahead of where the CDR3 ends, so the germline J gene completes it. The V call is TRBV19, the J call TRBJ1-6, with 7 nucleotides matching TRBD1. Trimming at V came to 10 bases and at J to 5 bases, leaving 14 bases not matched to a gene. CDR3 length equals 16 residues. Germline-derived CDR1 and CDR2 are LNHDA and SQIVND (reference sequence). This CDR3 reads CATRASGTENNSPLHF. The covered CDR3 bases are TGTGCCACCAGAGCGTCGGGGACAGAAAATAATTCACCC.

The sequenced part of the CDR3 DNA is TGCAGTGTCCTGGGACAGGGGAGTTACGAG. This translates into CSVLGQGSYE. The complete CDR3 reads CSVLGQGSYEQYF. The chain uses TRBV20-1 and TRBJ2-7, with TRBD1 identical over 10 bases. The read stops 3 residues short of the end of the CDR3; the missing end is completed from the germline J gene. Trimming cost V 7 bases and J 4 bases; bases outside gene matches: 7. CDR1 is DFQATT, CDR2 SNEGSKA, per germline (reference sequence). The CDR3 contains 13 residues.

As regards this clone: Read data end 3 residues before the CDR3 end; the end is taken from the germline J gene. The chain employs TRBV7-3 and TRBJ2-5, with TRBD1 identical over 8 bases. The germline CDR1 and CDR2 sequences are SGHTA and FQGTGA. The trim removed 0 bases at V and 1 base at J, leaving 7 bases unmatched. This CDR3 is built from 17 residues. The CDR3: CASSLTPGQVSQETQYF. Incomplete CDR3 DNA: TGTGCCAGCAGCTTAACCCCGGGACAGGTATCCCAAGAGACC. Drawing the rest from reference TRBV7-3 and TRBJ2-5, the complete variable domain is GAGVSQTPSNKVTEKGKYVELRCDPISGHTALYWYRQSLGQGPEFLIYFQGTGAADDSGLPNDRFFAVRPEGSVSTLKIQRTERGDSAVYLCASSLTPGQVSQETQYFGPGTRLLVL.

As concerns this clone: The CDR3 extends 3 residues past the end of the read, so its final part is completed from the germline J gene. The chain couples TRBV30 to TRBJ2-1; the D is unclear. Trimming cost V 1 base and J 4 bases, with 5 bases left between them. The CDR3 consists of 12 residues. CDR1 is GTSNPN and CDR2 is SVGIG in the germline V gene (reference sequence). The CDR3 spells CAWSETYNEQFF. CDR3 DNA, as far as it was read: TGTGCCTGGAGTGAAACTTACAATGAG.

CDR3 DNA (partial): TGTGCCAGCAGCTCACAGACAGGGGGGGACATT. Translating it yields CASSSQTGGDI. In full, the CDR3 is CASSSQTGGDIQYF. The chain links TRBV7-8 to TRBJ2-4; 9 bases agree with TRBD1. Read coverage stops 3 residues before the CDR3 terminus; the germline J gene supplies the remainder. V was pared by 4 bases and J by 8 bases, with 6 bases of the junction left unmatched. Per germline, CDR1 SGHVS and CDR2 FQNEAQ. This CDR3 contains 14 residues. The full variable domain, its missing parts supplied by reference TRBV7-8 and TRBJ2-4, is GAGVSQSPRYKVAKRGQDVALRCDPISGHVSLFWYQQALGQGPEFLTYFQNEAQLDKSGLPSDRFFAERPEGSVSTLKIQRTQQEDSAVYLCASSSQTGGDIQYFGAGTRLSVL.

A remark on this clone: Read coverage stops 3 residues before the CDR3 terminus; the germline J gene supplies the remainder. The chain recombines TRBV10-3 with TRBJ2-3; 8 positions match TRBD1. The CDR3 length is 15 residues. The germline gives CDR1 ENHRY, CDR2 SYGVKD. The V gene end was trimmed by 2 bases and the J gene end by 3 bases; junction bases not matched to a gene: 4. The sequenced part of the CDR3 DNA is TGTGCCATCAGTGAGGGACAGGGAAGAACAGATACG. Translating gives CAISEGQGRTDT. The entire CDR3 protein reads CAISEGQGRTDTQYF.

As regards this clone: The read comes to an end 3 residues before the CDR3 does, leaving the germline J gene to fill in the end. This chain links TRBV30 with TRBJ1-2, with TRBD1 as a possible D gene (5 bases). V was clipped by 3 bases and J by 0 bases, with 11 bases between them. The CDR3 contains 14 residues. CDR1 and CDR2 (germline): GTSNPN, SVGIG (reference sequence). The CDR3 here is CAWSPGLPNYGYTF. The part of the CDR3 DNA that was read is TGTGCCTGGAGCCCGGGACTGCCTAACTATGGC.